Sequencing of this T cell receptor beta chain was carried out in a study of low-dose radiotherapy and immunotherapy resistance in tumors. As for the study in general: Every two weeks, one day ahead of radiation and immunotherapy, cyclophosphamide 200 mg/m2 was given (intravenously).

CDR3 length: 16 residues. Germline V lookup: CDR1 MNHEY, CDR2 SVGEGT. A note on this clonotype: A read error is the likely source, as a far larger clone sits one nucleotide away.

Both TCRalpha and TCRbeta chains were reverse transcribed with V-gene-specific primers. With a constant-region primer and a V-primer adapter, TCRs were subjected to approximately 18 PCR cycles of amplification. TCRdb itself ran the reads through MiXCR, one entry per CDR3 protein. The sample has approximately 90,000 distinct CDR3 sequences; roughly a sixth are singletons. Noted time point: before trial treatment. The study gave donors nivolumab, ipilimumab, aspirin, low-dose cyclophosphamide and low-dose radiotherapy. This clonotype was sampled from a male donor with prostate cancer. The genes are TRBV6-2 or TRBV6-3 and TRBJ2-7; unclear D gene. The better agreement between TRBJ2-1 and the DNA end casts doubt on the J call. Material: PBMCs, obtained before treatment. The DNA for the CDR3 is TGTGCCAGCAGCCAAGATCGGTCCCCGCTCAGCTACGAGCAGTTCTTC. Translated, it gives CASSQDRSPLSYEQFF.